The 20 T cell receptor beta chains given below trace back to one sample, sequenced in a study of CD8+CD57+ T cells in acquired aplastic anemia (dated by TCRdb to the late 2010s). For sequencing, an Illumina HiSeq 2000 was employed. Genomic DNA served as template for TCR beta VDJ combination and CDR3 sequence profiling. TCRdb passed the public sequencing reads through fastp at Q25 and MiXCR, retaining productive beta sequences. Each CDR3 protein appears once, grouped with its most common genes and DNA. The sample data list 150,000 to 200,000 distinct CDR3 sequences, and 55% to 80% of these were observed just once. Less than 55% of the sample lies in the top ten. The sample taken for sequencing was sorted CD4+, CD8+, or CD8+CD57+ T cells (not recorded which) from PBMCs. These receptors all come from a human donor in good health.

This chain uses TRBV7-3 with TRBJ2-7; possible D gene TRBD2, 5 bases. This CDR3 region has 15 residues. Trimming stripped 2 bases from V and 1 base from J, with 12 bases between. CDR1 and CDR2 (germline): SGHTA, FQGTGA. CDR3 amino acids: CASSLAPRESYEQYF. The CDR3 DNA reads TGTGCCAGCAGCTTAGCCCCCCGGGAATCCTACGAGCAGTACTTC.

On this clonotype itself: The junction and the germline gene differ at one end; a read error may be behind it. The genes are TRBV7-8 and TRBJ2-7, with 10 bases that match TRBD2. The CDR3 sequence is 19 residues long. Germline lookup yields CDR1 SGHVS and CDR2 FQNEAQ. Written as DNA, the CDR3 is TGCGCCAGCAGCCAAGGTGGACTAGCGGAGTACTCCTCGGCTTACGAGCAGTACTTC. Translated, it gives CASSQGGLAEYSSAYEQYF.

Concerning this clonotype: Relative to the germline gene, one junction end is altered; a read error may explain this. V gene TRBV7-9 combines with J gene TRBJ2-3; no reliable D call. The CDR3 is 15 amino acids. CDR1 and CDR2 (germline): SEHNR, FQNEAQ (reference sequence). CDR3 protein: CASSSTPNPTDTQYF. The CDR3 coding sequence is TGTGCTAGCAGCTCCACCCCGAATCCCACAGATACGCAGTATTTT.

This sequence joins TRBV19 and TRBJ2-7; 11 bases agree with TRBD2. Per germline, CDR1 LNHDA and CDR2 SQIVND (reference sequence). The CDR3 totals 15 residues. J gave up 2 bases and V 3 bases, and 3 bases lay outside the gene matches. The CDR3 DNA reads as TGTGCCAGTAGTATTCCGGGACTAGCGGCCTACGAGCAGTACTTC. Amino acid sequence: CASSIPGLAAYEQYF.

The rearrangement links TRBV10-2 to TRBJ2-7; 7 bases map to TRBD1. V was pared by 5 bases and J by 6 bases, with 10 bases of the junction left unmatched. Germline values: CDR1 WSHSY, CDR2 SAAADI. The CDR3 runs 14 residues. Written as DNA, the CDR3 is TGCGCCAGCAGTAGACAGGGCCAGATCTCCGAGCAGTACTTC. This codes for CASSRQGQISEQYF.

The chain employs TRBV15 and TRBJ2-1; TRBD1 agrees at 8 bases. CDR1 and CDR2 from the germline V gene are LNHNV and YYDKDF (reference sequence). V trimming: 3 bases; J trimming: 8 bases; junction bases outside the gene matches: 3. The CDR3 loop spans 13 amino acids. The CDR3 here is CATSRDRADEQFF. The CDR3 bases are TGTGCCACCAGCAGGGACAGGGCGGATGAGCAGTTCTTC.

This clonotype came up many times. The rearrangement uses TRBV30 and TRBJ2-2; 8 positions agree with TRBD1. V shed 7 bases and J 2 bases; nucleotides not matched to a gene: 3. The CDR3 totals 13 residues. Germline V lookup: CDR1 GTSNPN, CDR2 SVGIG (reference sequence). The CDR3 loop reads CALTGANTGELFF. The CDR3 DNA follows: TGTGCCTTGACAGGGGCAAACACCGGGGAGCTGTTTTTT.

V and J are TRBV15 and TRBJ2-1; 10 bases match TRBD2. CDR1 and CDR2 (germline): LNHNV, YYDKDF (reference sequence). The CDR3 sequence is 18 residues long. Trimming removed 1 base from V and 2 bases from J; junction bases left unmatched: 8. CDR3 bases: TGTGCCACCAGCAGAGGGATTCAGCGGGGGGGCCCCTACAATGAGCAGTTCTTC. Residues: CATSRGIQRGGPYNEQFF.

The CDR3, as DNA: TGTGCCAGCAGCTTAGGTTTCGAGCAGTACTTC. This sequence encodes CASSLGFEQYF. This chain links TRBV5-6 with TRBJ2-7; D is undetermined. Trimming removed 2 bases at V and 6 bases at J, with 6 bases between. Germline CDR1 SGHDT, CDR2 YYEEEE. CDR3 length: 11 amino acids.

The chain employs TRBV9 and TRBJ2-3; the match to TRBD2 covers 7 bases. V trimming: 2 bases; J trimming: 8 bases; junction bases outside the gene matches: 8. Germline V gene data show CDR1 as SGDLS and CDR2 as YYNGEE. The CDR3 consists of 14 residues. CDR3 protein: CASSVTSQRGTQYF. The CDR3 nucleotides read TGTGCCAGCAGCGTGACTAGCCAACGAGGTACGCAGTATTTT.

The V call is TRBV12-3 or TRBV12-4, the J call TRBJ1-6, with a tentative D call TRBD1 (5 bases). Trimming took off 2 bases at V and 11 bases at J, with 10 bases between the two ends. This CDR3 comprises 13 residues. The CDR3 reads CASSLMGGAPLHF. CDR3 nucleotides: TGTGCCAGCAGTTTAATGGGGGGGGCACCCCTCCACTTT.

This chain joins TRBV15 and TRBJ2-7; D gene unclear. V gave up 6 bases and J gave up 6 bases, with 15 bases separating them. The CDR3 is made up of 13 amino acids. CDR1 and CDR2 from the germline V gene are LNHNV and YYDKDF (reference sequence). This chain's CDR3 is CATRDVLGFEQYF. In nucleotides, the CDR3 is TGTGCCACCAGGGACGTTCTGGGTTTCGAGCAGTACTTC.

This clonotype was seen only once. A read error may account for a junction end that differs from germline. The genes are TRBV10-3 and TRBJ1-5; perhaps TRBD1 as D (5 bases). Germline V gene lookup returns CDR1 ENHRY and CDR2 SYGVKD. The CDR3 runs to 18 residues. CDR3 bases: TGTGCCAGCAGTGAAGCCCTCACAGTGGGGCTCAACGATCAGCCCCAGCATTTT. Translated, it gives CASSEALTVGLNDQPQHF.

The rearrangement joins TRBV5-1 to TRBJ2-7; D is unclear. The CDR3 loop spans 15 amino acids. CDR1 and CDR2 (germline): SGHRS, YFSETQ. V dropped 4 bases and J dropped 9 bases, with 23 bases sitting between them. The CDR3 sequence: CASSKVHETMKRQYF. CDR3 nucleotide sequence: TGCGCCAGCAGCAAAGTACATGAAACTATGAAGCGGCAGTACTTC.

This clonotype was recorded once. One junction end does not reproduce the germline sequence, and a read error may be involved. The chain is built from TRBV5-5 and TRBJ2-1, with D possibly being TRBD1 or TRBD2 (5 bases each). The germline gives CDR1 SGHKS, CDR2 YYEKEE (reference sequence). The CDR3 covers 16 residues. CDR3 nucleotides: TGCGCCAGCAGCCAAGGGTCCGGGACGAACAACAATGAGCAGTTCTTC. This codes for CASSQGSGTNNNEQFF.

The chain uses TRBV7-9 and TRBJ2-7, with 7 bases aligning to TRBD1. CDR1 and CDR2 from the germline V gene are SEHNR and FQNEAQ (reference sequence). Trimming removed 5 bases from V and 2 bases from J; junction bases left unmatched: 6. The CDR3 has 14 residues. DNA for the CDR3: TGTGCCAGCAGCACTACAGGGGACACCTACGAGCAGTACTTC. The encoded protein is CASSTTGDTYEQYF. Filled out from reference TRBV7-9 and TRBJ2-7, the complete variable domain reads DTGVSQNPRHKITKRGQNVTFRCDPISEHNRLYWYRQTLGQGPEFLTYFQNEAQLEKSRLLSDRFSAERPKGSFSTLEIQRTEQGDSAMYLCASSTTGDTYEQYFGPGTRLTVT.

V is TRBV2 and J is TRBJ2-7; TRBD2 is a possible D gene (6 bases). The CDR3 has 12 amino acids. Germline CDR1 is SNHLY and CDR2 is FYNNEI. V lost 8 bases, J lost 5 bases, and 13 bases lay in between. CDR3 sequence reads: CASRRGVDEQYF. CDR3 DNA sequence: TGTGCCAGCCGGAGGGGCGTGGACGAGCAGTACTTC.

The chain combines TRBV25-1 with TRBJ1-3; D call uncertain. Germline-derived CDR1 and CDR2 are MGHDK and SYGVNS. V lost 3 bases and J lost 3, with 9 bases in between. The CDR3 consists of 14 residues. The CDR3 nucleotides are TGTGCCAGCAGTGATTTCGGCGGTGGAAACACCATATATTTT. Its translation is CASSDFGGGNTIYF. The variable domain in full, completed from reference TRBV25-1 and TRBJ1-3, reads EADIYQTPRYLVIGTGKKITLECSQTMGHDKMYWYQQDPGMELHLIHYSYGVNSTEKGDLSSESTVSRIRTEHFPLTLESARPSHTSQYLCASSDFGGGNTIYFGEGSWLTVV.

At least ten counts were recorded for this clonotype. This rearrangement joins TRBV20-1 to TRBJ2-7; 8 bases are a match to TRBD2. V shed 1 base, J shed 3 bases, and the junction held 11 bases outside the gene matches. The CDR3 sequence is 16 residues long. Germline V CDR1 and CDR2: DFQATT, SNEGSKA (reference sequence). The CDR3 reads CSARGLAGSNIYEQYF. CDR3 DNA: TGCAGTGCTAGAGGGCTAGCGGGTTCTAATATCTACGAGCAGTACTTC.

This chain uses TRBV7-2 with TRBJ2-7; perhaps D is TRBD1 or TRBD2 (5 bases each). Trimming stripped 5 bases from V and 2 bases from J, with 19 bases between. The CDR3 length is 16 residues. Germline V gene lookup returns CDR1 SGHTA and CDR2 FQGNSA. The CDR3 loop reads CASSLRGLRQPYEQYF. Written as DNA, the CDR3 is TGTGCCAGCAGCCTCCGGGGCCTCCGCCAGCCCTACGAGCAGTACTTC.